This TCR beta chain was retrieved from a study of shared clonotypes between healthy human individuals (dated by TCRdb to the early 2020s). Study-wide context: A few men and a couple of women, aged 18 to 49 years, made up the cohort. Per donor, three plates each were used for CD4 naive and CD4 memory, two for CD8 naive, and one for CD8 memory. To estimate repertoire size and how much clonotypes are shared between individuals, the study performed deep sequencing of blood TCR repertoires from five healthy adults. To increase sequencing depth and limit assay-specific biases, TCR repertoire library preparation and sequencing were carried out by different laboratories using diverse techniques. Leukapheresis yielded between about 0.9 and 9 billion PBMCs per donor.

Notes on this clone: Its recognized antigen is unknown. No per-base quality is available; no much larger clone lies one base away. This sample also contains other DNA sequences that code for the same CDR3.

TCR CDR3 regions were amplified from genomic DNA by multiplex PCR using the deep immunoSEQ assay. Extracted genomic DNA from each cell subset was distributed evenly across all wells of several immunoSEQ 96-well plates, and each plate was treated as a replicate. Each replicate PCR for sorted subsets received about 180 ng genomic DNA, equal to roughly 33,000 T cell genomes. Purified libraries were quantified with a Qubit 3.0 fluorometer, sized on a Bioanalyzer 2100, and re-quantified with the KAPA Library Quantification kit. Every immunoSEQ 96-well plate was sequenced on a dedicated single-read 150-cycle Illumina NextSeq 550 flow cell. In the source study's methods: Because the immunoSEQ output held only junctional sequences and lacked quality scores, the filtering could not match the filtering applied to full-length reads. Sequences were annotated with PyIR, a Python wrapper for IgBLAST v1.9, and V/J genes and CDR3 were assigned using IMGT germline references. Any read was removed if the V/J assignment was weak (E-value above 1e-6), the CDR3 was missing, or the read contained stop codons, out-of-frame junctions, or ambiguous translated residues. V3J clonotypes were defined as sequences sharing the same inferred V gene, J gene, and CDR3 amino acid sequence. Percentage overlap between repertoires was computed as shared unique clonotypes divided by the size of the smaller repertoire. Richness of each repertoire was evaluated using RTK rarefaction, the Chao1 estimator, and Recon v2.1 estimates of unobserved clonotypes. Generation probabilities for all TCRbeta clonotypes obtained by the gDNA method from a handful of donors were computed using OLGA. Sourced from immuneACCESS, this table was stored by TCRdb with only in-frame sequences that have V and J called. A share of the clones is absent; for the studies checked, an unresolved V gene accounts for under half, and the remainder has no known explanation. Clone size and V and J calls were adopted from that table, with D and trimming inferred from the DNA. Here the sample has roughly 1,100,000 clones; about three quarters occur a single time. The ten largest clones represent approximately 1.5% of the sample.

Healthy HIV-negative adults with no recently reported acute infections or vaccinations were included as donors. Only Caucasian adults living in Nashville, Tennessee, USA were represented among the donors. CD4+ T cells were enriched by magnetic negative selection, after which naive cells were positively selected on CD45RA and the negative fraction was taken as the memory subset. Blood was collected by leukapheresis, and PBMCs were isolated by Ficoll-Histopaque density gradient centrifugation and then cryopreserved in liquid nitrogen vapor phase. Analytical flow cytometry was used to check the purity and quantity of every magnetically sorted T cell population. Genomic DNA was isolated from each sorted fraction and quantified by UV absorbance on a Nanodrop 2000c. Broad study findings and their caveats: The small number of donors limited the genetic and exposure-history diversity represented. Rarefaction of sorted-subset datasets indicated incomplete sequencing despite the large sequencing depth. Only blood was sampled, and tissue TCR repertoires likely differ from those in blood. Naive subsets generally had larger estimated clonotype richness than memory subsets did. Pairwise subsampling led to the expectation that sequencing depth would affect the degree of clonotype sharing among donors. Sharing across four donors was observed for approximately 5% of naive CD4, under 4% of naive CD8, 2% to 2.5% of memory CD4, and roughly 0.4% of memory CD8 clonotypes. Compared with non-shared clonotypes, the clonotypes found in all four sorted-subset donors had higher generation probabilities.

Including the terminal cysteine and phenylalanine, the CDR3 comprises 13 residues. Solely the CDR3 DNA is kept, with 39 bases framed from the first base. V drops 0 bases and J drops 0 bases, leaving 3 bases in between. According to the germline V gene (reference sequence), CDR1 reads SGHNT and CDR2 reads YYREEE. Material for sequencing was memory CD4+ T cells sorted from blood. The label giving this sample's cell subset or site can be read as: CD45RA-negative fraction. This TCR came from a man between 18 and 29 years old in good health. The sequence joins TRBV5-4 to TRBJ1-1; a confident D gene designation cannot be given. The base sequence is TGTGCCAGCAGCTTGGACCTGAACACTGAAGCTTTCTTT. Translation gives CASSLDLNTEAFF.